This T cell receptor beta chain was observed in a study of shared clonotypes between healthy human individuals. Study details: Plates per donor: three CD4 naive, three CD4 memory, two CD8 naive, one CD8 memory.

Remarks on this clone: Its antigen is still unknown.

Every subset's genomic DNA went evenly onto several immunoSEQ plates. TCRdb's table, derived via immunoSEQ multiplex PCR, lists solely in-frame clones and lacks some. The sample holds 2 million to 2.5 million clones; 90% to 97% are singletons and the top ten take 0.1% to 0.15%. Only Caucasian adults living in Nashville, Tennessee made up the donor group. V was cut by 7 bases and J by 2 bases, with 11 bases left in between. Looked up from germline, CDR1 is SGHTA and CDR2 is FQGNSA. The CDR3 has 13 residues. The study's findings and limits: Naive CD4 clonotypes were shared across a few donors at roughly 5%.

The chain has TRBV7-2 and TRBJ1-2; D remains unclear. The TCR comes from a man between 18 and 35 years old in good health. Sequencing input: naive CD4+ T cells sorted from blood. Stated subset: CD45RA+ positively selected. The CDR3: CASTLGRNYGYTF. Written as DNA, the CDR3 is TGTGCCAGCACCTTGGGGAGAAACTATGGCTACACCTTC.